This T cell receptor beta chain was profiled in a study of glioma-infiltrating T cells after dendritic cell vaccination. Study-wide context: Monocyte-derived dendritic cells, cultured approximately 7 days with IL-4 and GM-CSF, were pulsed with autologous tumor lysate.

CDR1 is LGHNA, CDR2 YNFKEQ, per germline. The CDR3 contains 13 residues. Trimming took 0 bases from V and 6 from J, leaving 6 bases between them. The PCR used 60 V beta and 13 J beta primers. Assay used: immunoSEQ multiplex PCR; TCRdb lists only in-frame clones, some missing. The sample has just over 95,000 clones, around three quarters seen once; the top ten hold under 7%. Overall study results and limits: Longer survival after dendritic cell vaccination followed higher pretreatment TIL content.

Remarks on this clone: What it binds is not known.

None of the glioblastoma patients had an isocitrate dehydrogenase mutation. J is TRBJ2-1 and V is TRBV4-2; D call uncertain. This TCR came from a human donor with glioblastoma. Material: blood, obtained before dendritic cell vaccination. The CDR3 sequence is CASSQEAGNEQFF. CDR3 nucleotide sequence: TGTGCCAGCAGCCAAGAAGCCGGCAATGAGCAGTTCTTC.